This is a list of T cell receptor beta chains from one sample in a study of radiation and T cells in renal cell carcinoma. Profiled with immunoSEQ multiplex PCR; TCRdb holds only in-frame clones, not every one. Altogether around 8,600 clones are present, almost 65% being singletons, with the ten largest covering roughly 42%. The sample consisted of tumor tissue, taken from a patient whose treatment was nephrectomy without radiotherapy. The receptors derive from a woman in her seventies with renal cell carcinoma. CDR3s include the opening cysteine and the closing phenylalanine or tryptophan. Each record gives: J gene, CDR3 length, V gene, CDR3 protein.

j_gene: TRBJ2-3
len: 17
v_gene: TRBV4-3
CDR3aa: CASSQGLTGGFADTQYF

j_gene: TRBJ2-2
len: 14
v_gene: TRBV6-1
CDR3aa: CASEDRADTGELFF

j_gene: TRBJ2-3
len: 15
v_gene: TRBV5-4
CDR3aa: CASSSPGISTDTQYF

j_gene: TRBJ2-1
len: 18
v_gene: TRBV9
CDR3aa: CASSVGPGTSGGYNEQFF

j_gene: TRBJ2-5
len: 11
v_gene: TRBV30
CDR3aa: CAWSDQETQYF

j_gene: TRBJ1-2
len: 13
v_gene: TRBV11-2
CDR3aa: CASSPRGDYGYTF

j_gene: TRBJ1-5
len: 14
v_gene: TRBV6-1
CDR3aa: CASSEDPRDQPQHF

j_gene: TRBJ2-5
len: 15
v_gene: TRBV7-3
CDR3aa: CASAVGAGAGETQYF

j_gene: TRBJ2-7
len: 14
v_gene: TRBV5-5
CDR3aa: CASSSDRGAHEQYF

j_gene: TRBJ1-1
len: 16
v_gene: TRBV27
CDR3aa: CASSLWARNRPTEAFF

j_gene: TRBJ1-5
len: 13
v_gene: TRBV19
CDR3aa: CASRDEVGQPQHF

j_gene: TRBJ1-1
len: 16
v_gene: TRBV11-2
CDR3aa: CASSLEASRGYTEAFF

j_gene: TRBJ1-1
len: 12
v_gene: TRBV27
CDR3aa: CASRNGGTEAFF

j_gene: TRBJ2-5
len: 16
v_gene: TRBV5-4
CDR3aa: CASSPSGGAGSETQYF

j_gene: TRBJ2-5
len: 14
v_gene: TRBV10-3
CDR3aa: CAISDGRQQETQYF

j_gene: TRBJ1-2
len: 14
v_gene: TRBV6-5
CDR3aa: CASSPWDREAGYTF

j_gene: TRBJ1-5
len: 16
v_gene: TRBV19
CDR3aa: CASSATGTISNQPQHF

j_gene: TRBJ2-7
len: 15
v_gene: TRBV13
CDR3aa: CASSFLSRGSDEQYF

j_gene: TRBJ2-5
len: 20
v_gene: TRBV18
CDR3aa: CASSPRMGLAGGVRQETQYF

j_gene: TRBJ1-2
len: 15
v_gene: TRBV9
CDR3aa: CASSVAVSANYGYTF

j_gene: TRBJ1-5
len: 13
v_gene: TRBV28
CDR3aa: CASSDRGGQPQHF

j_gene: TRBJ1-5
len: 15
v_gene: TRBV18
CDR3aa: CASSPIGDISQPQHF

j_gene: TRBJ1-1
len: 14
v_gene: TRBV7-2
CDR3aa: CASSLSQVTTEAFF

j_gene: TRBJ2-2
len: 13
v_gene: TRBV15
CDR3aa: CATSLANTGELFF

j_gene: TRBJ1-1
len: 15
v_gene: TRBV5-6
CDR3aa: CASSLVGGMNTEAFF

j_gene: TRBJ2-7
len: 15
v_gene: TRBV5-6
CDR3aa: CASSLRQGVQYEQYF

j_gene: TRBJ2-5
len: 17
v_gene: TRBV2
CDR3aa: CASSATLSGGGRETQYF

j_gene: TRBJ2-3
len: 12
v_gene: TRBV7-1
CDR3aa: CASSSLSNTQYF

j_gene: TRBJ1-5
len: 16
v_gene: TRBV27
CDR3aa: CASRDETGASNQPQHF

j_gene: TRBJ1-2
len: 16
v_gene: TRBV7-2
CDR3aa: CASSLGAETYLYGYTF

j_gene: TRBJ1-1
len: 12
v_gene: TRBV6-6
CDR3aa: CASSTENTEAFF

j_gene: TRBJ2-3
len: 15
v_gene: TRBV4-1
CDR3aa: CASSQAYGLQDTQYF

j_gene: TRBJ1-2
len: 13
v_gene: TRBV5-6
CDR3aa: CASSLSRERGYTF

j_gene: TRBJ2-3
len: 15
v_gene: TRBV5-1
CDR3aa: CASSLDVGSTDTQYF